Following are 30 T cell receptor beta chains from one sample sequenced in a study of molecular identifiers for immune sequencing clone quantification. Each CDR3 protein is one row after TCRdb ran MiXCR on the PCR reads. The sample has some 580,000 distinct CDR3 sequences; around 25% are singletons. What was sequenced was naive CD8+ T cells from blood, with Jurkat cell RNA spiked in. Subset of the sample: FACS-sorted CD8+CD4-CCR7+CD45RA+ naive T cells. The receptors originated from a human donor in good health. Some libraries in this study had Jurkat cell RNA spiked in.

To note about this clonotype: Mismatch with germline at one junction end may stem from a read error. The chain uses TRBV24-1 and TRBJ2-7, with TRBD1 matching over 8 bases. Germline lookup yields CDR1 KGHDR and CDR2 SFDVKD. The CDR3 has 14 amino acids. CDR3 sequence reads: CAASDVTGDNEQYF. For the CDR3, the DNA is TGTGCCGCCAGTGACGTGACAGGGGATAACGAGCAGTACTTC.

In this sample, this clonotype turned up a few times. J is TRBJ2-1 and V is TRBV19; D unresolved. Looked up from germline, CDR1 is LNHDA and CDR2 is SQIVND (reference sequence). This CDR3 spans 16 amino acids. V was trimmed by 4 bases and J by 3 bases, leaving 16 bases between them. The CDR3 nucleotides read TGTGCCAGTAGTACCCCCCCCGGAGTAGGCTACAATGAGCAGTTCTTC. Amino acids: CASSTPPGVGYNEQFF. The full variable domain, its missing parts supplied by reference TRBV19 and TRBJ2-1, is DGGITQSPKYLFRKEGQNVTLSCEQNLNHDAMYWYRQDPGQGLRLIYYSQIVNDFQKGDIAEGYSVSREKKESFPLTVTSAQKNPTAFYLCASSTPPGVGYNEQFFGPGTRLTVL.

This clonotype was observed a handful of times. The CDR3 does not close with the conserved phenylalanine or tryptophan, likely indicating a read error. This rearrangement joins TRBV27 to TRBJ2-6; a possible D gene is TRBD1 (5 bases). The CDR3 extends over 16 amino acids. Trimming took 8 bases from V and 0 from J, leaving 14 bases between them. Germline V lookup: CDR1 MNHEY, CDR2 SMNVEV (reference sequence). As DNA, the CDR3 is TGTGCCAGCGGGGCAGGTTGGGTCTCTGGGGCCAACGTCCTGACTTCC. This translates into CASGAGWVSGANVLTS.

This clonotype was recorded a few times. CDR3 nucleotides: TGTGCCAGCAGCCAAGTATCAGGCCCGACTAGTTACGAGCAGTACTTC. Translated: CASSQVSGPTSYEQYF. The rearrangement links TRBV14 to TRBJ2-7, with D possibly being TRBD2 (6 bases). This CDR3 comprises 16 residues. From germline, CDR1 is SGHDN and CDR2 FVKESK. V was cut by 1 base and J by 4 bases, with 17 bases left in between.

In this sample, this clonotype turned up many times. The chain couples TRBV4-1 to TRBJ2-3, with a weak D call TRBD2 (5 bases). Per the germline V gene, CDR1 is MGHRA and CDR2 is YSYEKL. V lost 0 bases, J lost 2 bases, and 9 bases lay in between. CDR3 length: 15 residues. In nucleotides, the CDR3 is TGCGCCAGCAGCCAAGAGGCGAGGGTCACAGATACGCAGTATTTT. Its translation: CASSQEARVTDTQYF.

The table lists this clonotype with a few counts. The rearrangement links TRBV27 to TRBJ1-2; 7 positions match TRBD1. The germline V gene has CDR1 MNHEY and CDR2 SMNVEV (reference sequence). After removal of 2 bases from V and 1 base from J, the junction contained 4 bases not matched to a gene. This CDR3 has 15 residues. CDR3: CASSLRAGGNYGYTF. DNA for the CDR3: TGTGCCAGCAGTTTAAGGGCAGGGGGTAACTATGGCTACACCTTC.

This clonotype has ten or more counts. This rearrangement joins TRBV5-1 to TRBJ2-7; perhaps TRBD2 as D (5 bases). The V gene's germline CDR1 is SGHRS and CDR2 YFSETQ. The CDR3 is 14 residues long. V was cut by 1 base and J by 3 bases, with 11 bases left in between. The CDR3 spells CASSLSPGYYEQYF. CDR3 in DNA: TGCGCCAGCAGCTTGTCACCGGGGTACTACGAGCAGTACTTC.

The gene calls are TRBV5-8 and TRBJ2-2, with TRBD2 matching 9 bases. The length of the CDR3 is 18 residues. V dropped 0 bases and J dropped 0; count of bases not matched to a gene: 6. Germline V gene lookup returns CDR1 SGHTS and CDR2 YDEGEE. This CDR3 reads CASSLGLAGSTNTGELFF. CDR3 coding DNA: TGTGCCAGCAGCTTGGGGCTAGCGGGAAGCACGAACACCGGGGAGCTGTTTTTT.

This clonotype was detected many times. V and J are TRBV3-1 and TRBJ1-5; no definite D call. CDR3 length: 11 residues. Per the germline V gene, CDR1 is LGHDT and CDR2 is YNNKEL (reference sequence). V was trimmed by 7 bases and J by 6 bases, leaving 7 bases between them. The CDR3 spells CASMTGQPQHF. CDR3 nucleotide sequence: TGTGCCAGCATGACCGGTCAGCCCCAGCATTTT.

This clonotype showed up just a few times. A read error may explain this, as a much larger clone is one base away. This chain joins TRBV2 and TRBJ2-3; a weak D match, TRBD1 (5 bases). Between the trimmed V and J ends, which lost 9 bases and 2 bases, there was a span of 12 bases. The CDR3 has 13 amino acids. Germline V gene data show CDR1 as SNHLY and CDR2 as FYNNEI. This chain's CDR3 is CASKEGDTDTQYF. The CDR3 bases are TGTGCCAGTAAAGAAGGGGACACAGATACGCAGTATTTT.

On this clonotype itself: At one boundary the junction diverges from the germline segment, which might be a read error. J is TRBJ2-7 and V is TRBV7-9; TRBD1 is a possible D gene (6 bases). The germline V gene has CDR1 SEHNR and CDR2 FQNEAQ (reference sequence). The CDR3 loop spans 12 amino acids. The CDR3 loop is CASSSIPGHPNF. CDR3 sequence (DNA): TGTGCCAGCAGCTCGATCCCGGGACACCCTAACTTC.

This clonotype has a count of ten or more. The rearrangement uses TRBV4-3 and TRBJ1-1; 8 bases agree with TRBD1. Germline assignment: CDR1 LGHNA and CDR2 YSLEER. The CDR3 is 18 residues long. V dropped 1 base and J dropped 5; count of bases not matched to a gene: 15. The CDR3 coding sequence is TGCGCCAGCAGCCAAGCGGCGGGGCAGGGGGCCTCGAAGACTGAAGCTTTCTTT. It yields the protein CASSQAAGQGASKTEAFF.

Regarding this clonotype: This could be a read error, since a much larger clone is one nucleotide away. Written as DNA, the CDR3 is TGTGCCAGCGGCCTGGACAGGGGTTATGATTCACCCCTCCACTTT. This gives the protein CASGLDRGYDSPLHF. The V and J genes are TRBV28 and TRBJ1-6, with 9 positions matching TRBD1. Germline CDR1 and CDR2: MDHEN and SYDVKM. J was trimmed by 8 bases and V by 8 bases; bases with no gene match: 10. The CDR3 covers 15 residues.

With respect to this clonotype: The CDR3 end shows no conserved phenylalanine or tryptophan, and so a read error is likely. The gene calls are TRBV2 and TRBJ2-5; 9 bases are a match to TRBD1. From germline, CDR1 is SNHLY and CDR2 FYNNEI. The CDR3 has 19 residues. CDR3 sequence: CASSQNMDGTGYFQQTQYL. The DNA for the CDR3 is TGTGCCAGCAGCCAGAATATGGACGGGACAGGGTATTTCCAACAGACCCAGTACCTC.

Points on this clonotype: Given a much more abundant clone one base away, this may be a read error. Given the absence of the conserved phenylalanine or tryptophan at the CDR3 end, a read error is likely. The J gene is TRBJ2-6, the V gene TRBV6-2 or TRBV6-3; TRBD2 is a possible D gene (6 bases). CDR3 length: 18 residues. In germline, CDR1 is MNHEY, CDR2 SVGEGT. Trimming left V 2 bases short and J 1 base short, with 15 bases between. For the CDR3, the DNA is TGTGCCAGCAGTTACGAGGAGGGGCTCCCATCTGGGGCCAACGTCCTGACTTCC. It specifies CASSYEEGLPSGANVLTS.

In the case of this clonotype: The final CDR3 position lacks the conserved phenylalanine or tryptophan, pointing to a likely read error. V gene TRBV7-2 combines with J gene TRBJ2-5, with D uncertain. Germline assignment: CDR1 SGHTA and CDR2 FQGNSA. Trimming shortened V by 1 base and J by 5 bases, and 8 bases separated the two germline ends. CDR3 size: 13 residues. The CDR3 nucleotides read TGTGCCAGCAGCTTAGATGATCAGGAGACCCAGTACTTG. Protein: CASSLDDQETQYL.

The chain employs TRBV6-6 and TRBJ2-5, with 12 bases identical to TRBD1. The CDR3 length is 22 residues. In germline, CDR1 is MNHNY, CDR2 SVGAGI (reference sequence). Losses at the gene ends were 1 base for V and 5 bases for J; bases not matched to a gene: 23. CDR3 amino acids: CASSYWGTGGIAGGLGDETQYF. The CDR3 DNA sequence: TGTGCCAGCAGTTACTGGGGGACAGGGGGCATAGCGGGAGGCCTAGGGGACGAGACCCAGTACTTC.

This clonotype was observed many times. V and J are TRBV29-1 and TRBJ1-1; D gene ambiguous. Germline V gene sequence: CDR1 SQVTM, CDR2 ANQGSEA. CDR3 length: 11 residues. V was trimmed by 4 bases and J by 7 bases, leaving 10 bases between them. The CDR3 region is CSVVGPVEAFF. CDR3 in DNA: TGCAGCGTTGTAGGGCCAGTTGAAGCTTTCTTT.

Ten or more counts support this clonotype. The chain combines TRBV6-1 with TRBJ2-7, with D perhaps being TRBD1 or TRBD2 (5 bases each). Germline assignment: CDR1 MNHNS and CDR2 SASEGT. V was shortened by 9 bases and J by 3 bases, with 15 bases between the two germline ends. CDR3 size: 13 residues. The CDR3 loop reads CASAQGTSYEQYF. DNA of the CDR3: TGTGCCAGTGCGCAGGGTACTAGCTACGAGCAGTACTTC.

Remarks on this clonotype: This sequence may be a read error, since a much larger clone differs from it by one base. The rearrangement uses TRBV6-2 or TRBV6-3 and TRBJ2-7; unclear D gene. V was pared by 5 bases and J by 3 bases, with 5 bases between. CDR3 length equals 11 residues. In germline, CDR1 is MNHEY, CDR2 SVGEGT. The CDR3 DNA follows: TGTGCCAGCAGTCAATACTACGAGCAGTACTTC. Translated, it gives CASSQYYEQYF.

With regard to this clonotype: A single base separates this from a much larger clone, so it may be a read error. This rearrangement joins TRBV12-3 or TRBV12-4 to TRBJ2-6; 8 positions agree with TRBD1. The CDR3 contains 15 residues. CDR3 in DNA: TGTGCCGGCAGTCGACAGGGGTTTGGGGCCAACGTCCTGACTTTC. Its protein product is CAGSRQGFGANVLTF.

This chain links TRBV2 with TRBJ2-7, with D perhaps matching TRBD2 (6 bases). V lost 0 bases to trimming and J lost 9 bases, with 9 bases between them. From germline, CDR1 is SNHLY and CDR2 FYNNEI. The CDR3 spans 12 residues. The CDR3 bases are TGTGCCAGCAGTGAAGCCACCGGGGGGCAGTACTTC. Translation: CASSEATGGQYF. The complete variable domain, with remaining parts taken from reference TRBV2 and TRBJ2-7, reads EPEVTQTPSHQVTQMGQEVILRCVPISNHLYFYWYRQILGQKVEFLVSFYNNEISEKSEIFDDQFSVERPDGSNFTLKIRSTKLEDSAMYFCASSEATGGQYFGPGTRLTVT.

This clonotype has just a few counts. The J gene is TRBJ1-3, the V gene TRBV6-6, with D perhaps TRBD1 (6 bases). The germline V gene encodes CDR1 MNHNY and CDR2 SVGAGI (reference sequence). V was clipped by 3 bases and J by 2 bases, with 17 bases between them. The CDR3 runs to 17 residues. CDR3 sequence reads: CASSYPPGQDTGNTIYF. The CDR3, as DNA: TGTGCCAGCAGTTATCCGCCGGGACAAGATACTGGAAACACCATATATTTT.

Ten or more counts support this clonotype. The CDR3 region is CAIQTYMNTEAFF. CDR3 sequence (DNA): TGTGCCATCCAAACCTATATGAACACTGAAGCTTTCTTT. The V and J genes are TRBV10-3 and TRBJ1-1; no reliable D call. Between the trimmed V and J ends, which lost 8 bases and 0 bases, there was a span of 10 bases. Per the germline V gene, CDR1 is ENHRY and CDR2 is SYGVKD. CDR3 size: 13 residues.

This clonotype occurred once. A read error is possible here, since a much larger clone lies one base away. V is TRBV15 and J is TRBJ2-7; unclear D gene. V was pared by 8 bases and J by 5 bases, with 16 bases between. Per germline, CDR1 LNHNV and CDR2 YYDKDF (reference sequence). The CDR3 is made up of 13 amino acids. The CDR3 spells CATGTDRYDEQYF. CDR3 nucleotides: TGTGCCACCGGCACGGACCGATATGACGAGCAGTACTTC.

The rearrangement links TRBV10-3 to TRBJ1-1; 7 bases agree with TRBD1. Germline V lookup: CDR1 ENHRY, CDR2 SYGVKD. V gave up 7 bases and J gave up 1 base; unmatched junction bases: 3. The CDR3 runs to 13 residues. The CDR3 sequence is CAITDRENTEAFF. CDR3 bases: TGTGCCATCACCGACAGGGAGAACACTGAAGCTTTCTTT.

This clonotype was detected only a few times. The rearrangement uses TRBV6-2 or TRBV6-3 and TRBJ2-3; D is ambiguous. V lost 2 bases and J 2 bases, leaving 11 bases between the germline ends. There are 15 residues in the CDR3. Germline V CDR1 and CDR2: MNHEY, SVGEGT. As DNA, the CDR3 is TGTGCCAGCAGTTACACCACGGGCTTCACAGATACGCAGTATTTT. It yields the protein CASSYTTGFTDTQYF.

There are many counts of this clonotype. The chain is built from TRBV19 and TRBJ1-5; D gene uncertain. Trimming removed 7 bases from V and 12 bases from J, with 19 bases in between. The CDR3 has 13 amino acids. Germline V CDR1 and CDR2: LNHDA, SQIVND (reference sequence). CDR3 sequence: CASKAGPLFSQHF. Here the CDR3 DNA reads TGTGCCAGTAAAGCTGGTCCCTTATTTAGCCAGCATTTT.

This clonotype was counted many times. CDR3 sequence: CASSPDREETQYF. The CDR3 DNA is TGCGCCAGCAGCCCGGACAGGGAAGAGACCCAGTACTTC. The V and J genes are TRBV5-1 and TRBJ2-5, with 8 bases aligning to TRBD1. The ends lost 4 bases at V and 3 bases at J; junction bases unmatched: 2. The CDR3 sequence is 13 residues long. Germline V CDR1 and CDR2: SGHRS, YFSETQ.

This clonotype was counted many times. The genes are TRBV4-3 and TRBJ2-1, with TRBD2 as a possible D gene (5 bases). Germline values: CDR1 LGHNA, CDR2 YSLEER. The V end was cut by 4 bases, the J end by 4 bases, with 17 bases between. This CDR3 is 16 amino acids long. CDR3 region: CASSPSAADLYNEQFF. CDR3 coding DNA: TGCGCCAGCAGCCCATCCGCAGCGGACCTATACAATGAGCAGTTCTTC.